Ten or more counts support the clone carrying this T cell receptor (beta chain). Its antigen is not known. This specimen comes from a study of T cells in Graves' hyperthyroidism and ophthalmopathy. Study-wide results and limits: Blood samples included most of the expanded thyroid clonotypes exceeding 0.001.

TCR beta CDR3 region amplification was performed from RNA transcripts. HTBI primers were employed in a first-round RT-PCR of the TCR CDR3. MiXCR, applied by TCRdb to the multiplex PCR reads, yields one record per CDR3 protein. Of about 840,000 distinct CDR3 sequences listed, about two fifths are singletons. This CDR3 is built from 14 residues. The germline V gene encodes CDR1 SNHLY and CDR2 FYNNEI. The germline V and J ends were trimmed by 7 bases and 4 bases, with 16 bases remaining between them. The sample was blood. The chain is built from TRBV2 and TRBJ1-1; the D gene is possibly TRBD1 (5 bases). This TCR came from a young man with Graves' hyperthyroidism. As DNA, the CDR3 is TGTGCCAGCACTCGGGGACTTGGTTTCACTGAAGCTTTCTTT. The encoded protein is CASTRGLGFTEAFF.